This TCR beta chain was identified during a study of blood T cell repertoires in COVID-19. A Seattle source enrolled patients during active infection and followed them longitudinally. This CDR3 is 18 amino acids long. Trimming at V came to 5 bases and at J to 7 bases, leaving 20 bases not matched to a gene. Looked up from germline, CDR1 is KGHDR and CDR2 is SFDVKD. Authors' methods: The assay estimated nucleated cells by amplifying reference gene primers. This table comes from immunoSEQ multiplex PCR, and its TCRdb copy is limited to in-frame clones, with some not included. V and J calls and clone size follow that table, whereas D and trimming were derived from the DNA. The data show over 400,000 clones, roughly 91% seen once.

This receptor was identified in a woman aged 50 to 60 with COVID-19, enrolled during active disease. The rearrangement uses TRBV24-1 and TRBJ1-2; TRBD1 matches 8 bases. Sample: peripheral blood. The CDR3 DNA sequence: TGTGCCACCAGTGGTAAGGTTCGGCAGGGGGCGCCGGGGCTTGGCTACACCTTC. Translating it yields CATSGKVRQGAPGLGYTF.